This section outlines one T cell receptor (beta chain) sequence together with its context. V was clipped by 6 bases and J by 5 bases, with 13 bases between them. This CDR3 region has 13 residues. Germline V gene data show CDR1 as SGHTA and CDR2 as FQGNSA. These data are taken from a study of Graves' ophthalmopathy and Graves' hyperthyroidism. Amplification of the TCR beta CDR3 regions used RNA transcripts (as template). The first round was an RT-PCR with HTBI primers, and the second round was a multiplex PCR. TCRdb re-analysed the multiplex PCR reads in MiXCR, keeping a single row per CDR3 protein. The table has over 200,000 distinct CDR3 sequences, under 30% seen once.

The sequence came from a man in his fifties or sixties with Graves' ophthalmopathy. The genes are TRBV7-2 and TRBJ2-5; D unresolved. Sequenced: peripheral blood. CDR3 sequence: CASSPAEVETQYF. CDR3 bases: TGTGCCAGCAGTCCCGCCGAGGTCGAGACCCAGTACTTC.